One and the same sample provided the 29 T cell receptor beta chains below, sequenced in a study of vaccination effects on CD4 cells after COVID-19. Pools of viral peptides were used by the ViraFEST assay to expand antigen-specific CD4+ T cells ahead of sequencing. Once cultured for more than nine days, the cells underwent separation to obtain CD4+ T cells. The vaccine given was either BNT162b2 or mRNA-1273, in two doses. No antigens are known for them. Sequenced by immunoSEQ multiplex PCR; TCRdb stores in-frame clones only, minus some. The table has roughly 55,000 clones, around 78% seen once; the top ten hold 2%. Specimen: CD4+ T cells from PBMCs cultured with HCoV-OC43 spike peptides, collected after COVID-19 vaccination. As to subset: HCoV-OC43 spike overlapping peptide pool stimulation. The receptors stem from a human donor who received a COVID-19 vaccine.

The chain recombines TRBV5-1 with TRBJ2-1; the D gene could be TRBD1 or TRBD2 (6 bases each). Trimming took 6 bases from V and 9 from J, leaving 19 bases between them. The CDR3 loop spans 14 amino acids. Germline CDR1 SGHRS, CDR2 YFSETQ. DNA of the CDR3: TGCGCCAGCATTGGGATCGTCGAGGGGGGTGAGCAGTTCTTC. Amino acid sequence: CASIGIVEGGEQFF.

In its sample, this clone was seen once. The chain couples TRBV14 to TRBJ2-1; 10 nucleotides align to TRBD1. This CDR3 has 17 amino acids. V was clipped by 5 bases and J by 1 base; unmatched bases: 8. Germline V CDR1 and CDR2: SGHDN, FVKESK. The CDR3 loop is CASSSMTGGPSYNEQFF. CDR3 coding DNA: TGTGCCAGCAGCTCTATGACAGGGGGCCCTTCCTACAATGAGCAGTTCTTC.

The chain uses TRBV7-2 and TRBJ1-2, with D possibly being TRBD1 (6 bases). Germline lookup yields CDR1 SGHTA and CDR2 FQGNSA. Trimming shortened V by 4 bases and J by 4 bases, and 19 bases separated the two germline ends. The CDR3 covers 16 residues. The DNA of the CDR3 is TGTGCCAGCAGCTCCCAAGGGGGGGGGCGAAGCTATGGCTACACCTTC. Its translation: CASSSQGGGRSYGYTF.

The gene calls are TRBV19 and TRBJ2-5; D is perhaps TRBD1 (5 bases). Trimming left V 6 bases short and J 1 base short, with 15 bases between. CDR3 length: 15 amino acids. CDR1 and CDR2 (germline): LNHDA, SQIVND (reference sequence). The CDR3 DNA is TGTGCCAGTAGGGACACTTTCCCGAGCCAAGAGACCCAGTACTTC. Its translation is CASRDTFPSQETQYF.

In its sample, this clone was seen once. CDR3 sequence reads: CASSLPWTGATETQYF. CDR3 DNA sequence: TGTGCCAGCAGCTTACCGTGGACAGGGGCGACGGAGACCCAGTACTTC. The chain carries TRBV7-3 and TRBJ2-5; TRBD1 matches at 9 bases. The V and J ends lost 2 bases and 5 bases, in that order; junction bases with no gene match: 9. The CDR3 consists of 16 residues. From germline, CDR1 is SGHTA and CDR2 FQGTGA. Looking up the rest from reference TRBV7-3 and TRBJ2-5 gives the full variable domain: GAGVSQTPSNKVTEKGKYVELRCDPISGHTALYWYRQSLGQGPEFLIYFQGTGAADDSGLPNDRFFAVRPEGSVSTLKIQRTERGDSAVYLCASSLPWTGATETQYFGPGTRLLVL.

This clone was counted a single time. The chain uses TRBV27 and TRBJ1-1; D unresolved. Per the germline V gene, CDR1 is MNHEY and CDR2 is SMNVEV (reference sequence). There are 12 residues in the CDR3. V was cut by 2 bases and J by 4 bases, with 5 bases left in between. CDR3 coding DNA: TGTGCCAGCAGTTTACTGGGCACTGAAGCTTTCTTT. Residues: CASSLLGTEAFF.

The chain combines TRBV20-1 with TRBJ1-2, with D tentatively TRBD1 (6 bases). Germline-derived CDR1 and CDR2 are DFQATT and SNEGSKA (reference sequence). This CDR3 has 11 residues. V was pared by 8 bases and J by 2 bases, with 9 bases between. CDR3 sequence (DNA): TGCAGTCCGGACAGCAACTATGGCTACACCTTC. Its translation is CSPDSNYGYTF.

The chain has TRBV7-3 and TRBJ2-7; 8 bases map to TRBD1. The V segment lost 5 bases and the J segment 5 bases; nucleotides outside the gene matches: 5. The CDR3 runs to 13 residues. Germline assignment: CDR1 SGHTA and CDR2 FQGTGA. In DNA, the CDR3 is TGTGCCAGCAGCCTAAACAGGGGGAACGAGCAGTACGTC. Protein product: CASSLNRGNEQYV.

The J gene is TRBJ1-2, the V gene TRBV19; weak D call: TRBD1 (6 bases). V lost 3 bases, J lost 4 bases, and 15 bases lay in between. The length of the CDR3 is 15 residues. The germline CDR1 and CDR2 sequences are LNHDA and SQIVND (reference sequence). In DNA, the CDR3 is TGTGCCAGTAGTATGGCTGGAACGACAGGCTATGGCTACACCTTC. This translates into CASSMAGTTGYGYTF.

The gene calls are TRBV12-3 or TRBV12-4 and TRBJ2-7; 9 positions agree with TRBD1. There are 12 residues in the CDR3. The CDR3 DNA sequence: TGTGCCAGCAGTTCACCACAGGGGGCACACGCCGTC. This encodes CASSSPQGAHAV.

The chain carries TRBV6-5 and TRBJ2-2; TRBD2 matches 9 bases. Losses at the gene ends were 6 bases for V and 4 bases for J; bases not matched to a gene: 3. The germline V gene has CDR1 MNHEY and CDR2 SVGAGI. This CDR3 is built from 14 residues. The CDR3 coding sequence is TGTGCCAGCAGAGTTAGCGGGGGCACCGGGGAGCTGTTTTTT. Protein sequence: CASRVSGGTGELFF.

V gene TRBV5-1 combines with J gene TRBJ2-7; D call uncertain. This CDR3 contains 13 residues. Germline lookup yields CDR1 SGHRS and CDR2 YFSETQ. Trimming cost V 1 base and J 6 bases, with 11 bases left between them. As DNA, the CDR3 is TGCGCCAGCAGCTTGCAGTTGGGTGGCGAGCAGTACGTC. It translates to CASSLQLGGEQYV.

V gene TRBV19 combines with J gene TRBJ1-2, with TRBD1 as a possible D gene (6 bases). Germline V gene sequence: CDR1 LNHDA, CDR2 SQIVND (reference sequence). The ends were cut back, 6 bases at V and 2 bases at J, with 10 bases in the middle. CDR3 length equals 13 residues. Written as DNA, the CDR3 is TGTGCCAGTAGGACCGGACAGAACTATGGCTACACCTTC. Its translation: CASRTGQNYGYTF.

As DNA, the CDR3 is TGCGCCAGCAGCTTGGGGACCACCGGGACAGATAATTCACCCCTCCACTTT. Translated, it gives CASSLGTTGTDNSPLHF. The chain is built from TRBV5-1 and TRBJ1-6; the match to TRBD1 covers 7 bases. This CDR3 contains 17 residues. Losses at the gene ends were 0 bases for V and 5 bases for J; bases not matched to a gene: 8. From germline, CDR1 is SGHRS and CDR2 YFSETQ.

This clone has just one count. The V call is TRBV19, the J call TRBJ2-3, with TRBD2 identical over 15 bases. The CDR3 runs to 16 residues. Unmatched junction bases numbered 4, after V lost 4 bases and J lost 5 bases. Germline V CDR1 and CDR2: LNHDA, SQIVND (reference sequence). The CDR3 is CASSRTSGGAVDTQYF. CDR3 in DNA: TGTGCCAGTAGTAGGACTAGCGGGGGGGCTGTAGATACGCAGTATTTT.

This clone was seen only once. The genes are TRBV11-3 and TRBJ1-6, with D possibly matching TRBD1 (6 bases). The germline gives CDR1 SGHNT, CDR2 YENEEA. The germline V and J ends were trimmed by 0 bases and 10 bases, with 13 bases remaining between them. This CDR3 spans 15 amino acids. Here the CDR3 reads CASSLEQGLGSPLHF. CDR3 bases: TGTGCCAGCAGCTTAGAACAGGGACTTGGATCACCCCTCCACTTT.

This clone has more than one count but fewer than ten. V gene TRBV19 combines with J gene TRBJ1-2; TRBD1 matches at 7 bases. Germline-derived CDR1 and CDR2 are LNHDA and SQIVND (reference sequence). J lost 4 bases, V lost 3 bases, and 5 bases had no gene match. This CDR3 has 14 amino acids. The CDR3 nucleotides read TGTGCCAGTAGTATGGATCAGGGGGTCTATGGCTACACCTTC. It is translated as CASSMDQGVYGYTF.

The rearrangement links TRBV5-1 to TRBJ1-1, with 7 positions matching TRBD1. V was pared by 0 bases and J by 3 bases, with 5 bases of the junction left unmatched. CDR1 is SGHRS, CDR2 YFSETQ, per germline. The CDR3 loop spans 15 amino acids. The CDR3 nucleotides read TGCGCCAGCAGCTTGGACGTCAGGGGGTACACTGAAGCTTTCTTT. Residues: CASSLDVRGYTEAFF.

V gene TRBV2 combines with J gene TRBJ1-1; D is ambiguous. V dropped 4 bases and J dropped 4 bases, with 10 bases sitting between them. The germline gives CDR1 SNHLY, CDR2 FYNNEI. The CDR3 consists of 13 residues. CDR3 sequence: CASSVPSSTEAFF. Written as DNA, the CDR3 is TGTGCCAGCAGTGTTCCCAGTTCCACTGAAGCTTTCTTT.

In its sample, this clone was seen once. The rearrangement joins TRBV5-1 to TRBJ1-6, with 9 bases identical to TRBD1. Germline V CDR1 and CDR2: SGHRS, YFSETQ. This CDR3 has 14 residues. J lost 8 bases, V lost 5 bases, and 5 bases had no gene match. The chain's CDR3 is CASRRTGGDSPLHF. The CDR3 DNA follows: TGCGCCAGCAGGCGTACAGGGGGCGATTCACCCCTCCACTTT.

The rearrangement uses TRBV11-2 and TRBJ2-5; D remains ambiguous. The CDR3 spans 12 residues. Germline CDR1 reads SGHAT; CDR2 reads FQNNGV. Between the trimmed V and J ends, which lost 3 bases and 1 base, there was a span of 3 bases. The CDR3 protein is CASSFGQETQYF. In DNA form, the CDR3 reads TGTGCCAGCAGCTTCGGCCAAGAGACCCAGTACTTC.

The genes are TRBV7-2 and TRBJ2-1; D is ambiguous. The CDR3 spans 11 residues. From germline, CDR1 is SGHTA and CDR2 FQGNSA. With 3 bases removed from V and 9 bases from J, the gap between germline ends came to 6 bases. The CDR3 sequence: CASSFWSEQFF. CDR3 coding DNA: TGTGCCAGCAGCTTTTGGAGTGAGCAGTTCTTC. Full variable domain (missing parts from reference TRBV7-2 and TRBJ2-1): GAGVSQSPSNKVTEKGKDVELRCDPISGHTALYWYRQSLGQGLEFLIYFQGNSAPDKSGLPSDRFSAERTGGSVSTLTIQRTQQEDSAVYLCASSFWSEQFFGPGTRLTVL.

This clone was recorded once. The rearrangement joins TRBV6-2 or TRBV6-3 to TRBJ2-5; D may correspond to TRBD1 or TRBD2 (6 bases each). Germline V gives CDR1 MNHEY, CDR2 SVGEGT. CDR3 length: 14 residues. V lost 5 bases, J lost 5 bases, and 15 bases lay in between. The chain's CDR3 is CASSGLGGRETQYF. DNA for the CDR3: TGTGCCAGCAGTGGACTCGGGGGCCGGGAGACCCAGTACTTC.

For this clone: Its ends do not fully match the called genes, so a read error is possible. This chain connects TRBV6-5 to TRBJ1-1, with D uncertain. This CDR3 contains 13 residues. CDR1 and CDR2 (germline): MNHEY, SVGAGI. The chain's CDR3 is CASRADTNAEAFF. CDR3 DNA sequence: TGTGCCAGCCGGGCTGATACGAACGCTGAAGCTTTCTTT.

The DNA of the CDR3 is TGCAGCGTTAGGGTGGGGTATGTGAACACTGAAGCTTTCTTT. It yields the protein CSVRVGYVNTEAFF. The gene calls are TRBV29-1 and TRBJ1-1; D call uncertain. In germline, CDR1 is SQVTM, CDR2 ANQGSEA. Trimming removed 5 bases from V and 0 bases from J, with 13 bases in between. The CDR3 length is 14 residues.

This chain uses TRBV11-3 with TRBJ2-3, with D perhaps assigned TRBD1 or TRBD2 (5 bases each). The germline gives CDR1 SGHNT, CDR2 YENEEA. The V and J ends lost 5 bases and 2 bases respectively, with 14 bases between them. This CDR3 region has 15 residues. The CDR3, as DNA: TGTGCCAGCAGCCCGGGGCGATCCATCACAGATACGCAGTATTTT. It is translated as CASSPGRSITDTQYF.

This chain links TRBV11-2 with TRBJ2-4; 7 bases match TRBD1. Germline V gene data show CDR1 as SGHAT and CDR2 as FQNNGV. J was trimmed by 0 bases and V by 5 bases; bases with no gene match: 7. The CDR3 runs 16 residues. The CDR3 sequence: CASSRTGQLAKNIQYF. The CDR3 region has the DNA TGTGCCAGCAGCCGTACGGGACAGCTAGCCAAAAACATTCAGTACTTC.

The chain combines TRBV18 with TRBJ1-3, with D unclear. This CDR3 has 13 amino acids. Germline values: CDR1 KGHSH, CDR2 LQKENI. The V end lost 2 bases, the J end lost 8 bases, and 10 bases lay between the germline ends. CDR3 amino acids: CASSPVPGDTIYF. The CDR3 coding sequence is TGTGCCAGCTCACCAGTACCAGGAGACACCATATATTTT.

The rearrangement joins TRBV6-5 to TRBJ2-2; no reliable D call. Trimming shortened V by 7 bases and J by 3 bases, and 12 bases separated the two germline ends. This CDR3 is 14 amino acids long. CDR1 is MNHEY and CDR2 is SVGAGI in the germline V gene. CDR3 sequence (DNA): TGTGCCAGCACCCCCGCAGGCTACACCGGGGAGCTGTTTTTT. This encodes CASTPAGYTGELFF.